This T cell receptor beta chain stems from a study of cytomegalovirus exposure and HLA in healthy donors. Overall study findings and caveats: Earlier analysis found most TCR beta V segments productive about 87% or about 30% of the time. Some TCR beta chains (about 180 of them) were listed as cytomegalovirus-associated.

13 Jbeta primers and 60 Vbeta primers were used for the PCR. In the authors' methods: Later work found roughly 80 million unique TCR beta chains, with roughly 11 million shared. Assay used: immunoSEQ multiplex PCR; TCRdb lists only in-frame clones, some missing. The V and J calls and clone size were taken over from that table, and D and trimming were inferred from the DNA. The data show about 180,000 clones, with 75% to 80% seen just once and under 8% held by the top ten. Concerning this clone itself: What it binds is not known.

What was sequenced was PBMCs. The TCR comes from a man between 35 and 55 years old in good health and CMV-seropositive.

The chain's CDR3 is CASSLEDSKYEQYF. As DNA, the CDR3 is TGCGCCAGCAGCTTGGAAGACAGTAAATACGAGCAGTACTTC. The chain couples TRBV5-1 to TRBJ2-7; the D gene is possibly TRBD1 (5 bases). In germline, CDR1 is SGHRS, CDR2 YFSETQ. This CDR3 has 14 amino acids. Trimming shortened V by 0 bases and J by 4 bases, and 11 bases separated the two germline ends.